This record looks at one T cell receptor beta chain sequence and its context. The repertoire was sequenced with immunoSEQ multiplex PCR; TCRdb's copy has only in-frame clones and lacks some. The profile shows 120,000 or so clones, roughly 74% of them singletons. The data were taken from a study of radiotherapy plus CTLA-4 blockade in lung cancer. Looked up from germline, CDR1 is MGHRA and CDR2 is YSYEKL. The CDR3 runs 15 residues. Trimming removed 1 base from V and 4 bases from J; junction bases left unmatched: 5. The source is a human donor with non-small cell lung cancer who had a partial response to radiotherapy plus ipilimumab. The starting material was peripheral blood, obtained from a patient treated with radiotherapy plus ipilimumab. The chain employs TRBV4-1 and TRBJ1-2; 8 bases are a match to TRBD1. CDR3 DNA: TGCGCCAGCAGCCAAGGGGGGACAGGAGTCTATGGCTACACCTTC. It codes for CASSQGGTGVYGYTF.